This is a list of T cell receptor beta chains from one sample in a study of cytomegalovirus exposure and HLA in healthy donors. Produced via immunoSEQ multiplex PCR; TCRdb's table is partial and in-frame only. The sample lists 200,000 to 250,000 clones; approximately 79% were seen once. Sequenced: PBMCs. The source is a girl aged 2 to 9 in good health and CMV-seronegative. CDR3s include the opening cysteine and the closing phenylalanine or tryptophan. Part of the rows lack a size; the others show once, few, many or a class for expanded clones.

NA	TRBV30	CAWPGSGNTIYF
few	TRBV5-4	CASSPRTGTDTQYF
NA	TRBV5-1	CASLQPNTGELFF
few	TRBV9	CASSVGDRAIFNYGYTF
NA	TRBV30	CAWGTGRLSTDTQYF
NA	TRBV5-6	CASSLAERGGRTEAFF
NA	TRBV5-6	CASRLNRVEGYTF
NA	TRBV13	CASSLGAGSNQPQHF
few	TRBV6-6	CASTQTGDEQYF
NA	TRBV7-9	CASSPTSPGQGGPNYGYTF
NA	TRBV9	CASSGTGTSGRRKQFF
NA	TRBV5-1	CASSLDFRGNEQFF
NA	TRBV5-4	CASSQNSGSNYNEQFF
once	TRBV6-4	CASSPQGFFDTQYF
once	TRBV7-9	CASSPQGVTGELFF
NA	TRBV6-5	CASSRGGRDTQYF
NA	TRBV5-6	CASSFQGGTDYGYTF
few	TRBV19	CASNGDRSSFNQPQHF
NA	TRBV23-1	CASSQDPWTGYSCEQYF
few	TRBV10-3	CAIRSGQNTEAFF
few	TRBV19	CASSMRGRLFGGYTF
NA	TRBV19	CASNNQGQSNTEAFF
NA	TRBV29-1	CSVDIAGETQYF
NA	TRBV4-1	CASSHSGTGVTEAFF
NA	TRBV29-1	CSVESPAGERQETQYF
NA	TRBV10-1	CASRGQANTEAFF
NA	TRBV5-1	CASSLVSPDTEAFF
NA	TRBV5-1	CASSPHRTMNTEAFF
NA	TRBV7-9	CASSLDSETQYF
NA	TRBV6-1	CASSDRAAGNTIYF